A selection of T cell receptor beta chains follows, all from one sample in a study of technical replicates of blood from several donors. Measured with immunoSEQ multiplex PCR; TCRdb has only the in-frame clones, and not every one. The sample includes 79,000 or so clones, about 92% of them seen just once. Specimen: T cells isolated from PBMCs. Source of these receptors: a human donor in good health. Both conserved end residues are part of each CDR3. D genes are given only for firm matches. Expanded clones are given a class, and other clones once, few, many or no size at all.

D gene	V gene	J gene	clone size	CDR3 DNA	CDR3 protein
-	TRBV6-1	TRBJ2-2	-	TGTGCCAGCAGAGAGGCGGCCTCAAAATTAGAGCTGTTTTTT	CASREAASKLELFF
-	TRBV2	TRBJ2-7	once	TGTGCCAGCAGTGAGGGGTTGGGAGTTACCTCCGAGCAGTACTTC	CASSEGLGVTSEQYF
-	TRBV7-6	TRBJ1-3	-	TGTGCCAGCAGCGCACCTTGGGGGCGGTCTGGAAACACCATATATTTT	CASSAPWGRSGNTIYF
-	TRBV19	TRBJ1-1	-	TGTGCCAGTAGTCAGGGGCTGTGGACTGAAGCTTTCTTT	CASSQGLWTEAFF
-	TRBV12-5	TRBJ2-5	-	TGTGCTAGTGGTTTGGGGGACTTTTCGGTTGGTGAGACCCAGTACTTC	CASGLGDFSVGETQYF
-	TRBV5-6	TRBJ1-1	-	TGTGCCAGCAGCTTGGGGGCACCCACTGAAGCTTTCTTT	CASSLGAPTEAFF
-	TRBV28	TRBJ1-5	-	TGTGCCAGCACGGATGGGGGGACCAGGCCCCAGCATTTT	CASTDGGTRPQHF
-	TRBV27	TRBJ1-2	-	TGTGCCAGCAGCCGCCTAGCTAACTATGGCTACACCTTC	CASSRLANYGYTF
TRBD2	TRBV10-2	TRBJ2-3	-	TGCGCCAGCAGGCGGGGACTAGCGGTTAGCACAGATACGCAGTATTTT	CASRRGLAVSTDTQYF
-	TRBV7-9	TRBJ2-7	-	TGTGCCAGCAGCGGAACTAGCAAGGGCGAGCAGTACTTC	CASSGTSKGEQYF
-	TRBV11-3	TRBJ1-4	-	TGTGCCAGCAGCTTTCGGAGTGCAACTAATGAAAAACTGTTTTTT	CASSFRSATNEKLFF
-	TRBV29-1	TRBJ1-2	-	TGCAGCAGCCGGGACATGACGTATGGCTACACCTTC	CSSRDMTYGYTF
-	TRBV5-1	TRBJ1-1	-	TGCGCCAGCAGCTTGCTGGGCAGGGAACTCGACATAGCTTTCTTT	CASSLLGRELDIAFF
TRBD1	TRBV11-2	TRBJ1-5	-	TGTGCCAGCAGCTCATCGGGACAGGGCAATCAGCCCCAGCATTTT	CASSSSGQGNQPQHF
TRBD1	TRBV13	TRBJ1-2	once	TGTGCCAGCAGCAACAGGACAGGGGGCGCACTCTATGGCTACACCTTC	CASSNRTGGALYGYTF
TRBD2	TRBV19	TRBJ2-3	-	TGTGCCAGTAGTCCTCGACTCGGTAGCGGGAGCTCAGATACGCAGTATTTT	CASSPRLGSGSSDTQYF